This T cell receptor (beta chain) derives from a study of T cell repertoires in cytomegalovirus infection. Study background: Indications came from public TCR beta signatures; they pointed to CMV infection and to a matching HLA type.

The CDR3 has 15 amino acids. Trimming stripped 1 base from V and 0 bases from J, with 8 bases between. The germline CDR1 and CDR2 sequences are SGHRS and YFSETQ. TCRdb recomputed calls from the reads with MiXCR, one row per CDR3 protein. The sample lists hundreds of thousands of distinct CDR3 sequences; around a third were seen once. This clonotype appeared once. The antigen remains unidentified. The TCR comes from a human donor in good health (CMV status not recorded). Some clones in this sample may be carry-over from other donors' samples. The V call is TRBV5-1, the J call TRBJ2-1; no definite D call. The sequences come from cultured CD8+ T cells from PBMCs, collected from culture after CMV antigen stimulation. CDR3 loop: CASSLQVSSYNEQFF. CDR3 nucleotides: TGCGCCAGCAGCTTGCAGGTGAGCTCCTACAATGAGCAGTTCTTC.